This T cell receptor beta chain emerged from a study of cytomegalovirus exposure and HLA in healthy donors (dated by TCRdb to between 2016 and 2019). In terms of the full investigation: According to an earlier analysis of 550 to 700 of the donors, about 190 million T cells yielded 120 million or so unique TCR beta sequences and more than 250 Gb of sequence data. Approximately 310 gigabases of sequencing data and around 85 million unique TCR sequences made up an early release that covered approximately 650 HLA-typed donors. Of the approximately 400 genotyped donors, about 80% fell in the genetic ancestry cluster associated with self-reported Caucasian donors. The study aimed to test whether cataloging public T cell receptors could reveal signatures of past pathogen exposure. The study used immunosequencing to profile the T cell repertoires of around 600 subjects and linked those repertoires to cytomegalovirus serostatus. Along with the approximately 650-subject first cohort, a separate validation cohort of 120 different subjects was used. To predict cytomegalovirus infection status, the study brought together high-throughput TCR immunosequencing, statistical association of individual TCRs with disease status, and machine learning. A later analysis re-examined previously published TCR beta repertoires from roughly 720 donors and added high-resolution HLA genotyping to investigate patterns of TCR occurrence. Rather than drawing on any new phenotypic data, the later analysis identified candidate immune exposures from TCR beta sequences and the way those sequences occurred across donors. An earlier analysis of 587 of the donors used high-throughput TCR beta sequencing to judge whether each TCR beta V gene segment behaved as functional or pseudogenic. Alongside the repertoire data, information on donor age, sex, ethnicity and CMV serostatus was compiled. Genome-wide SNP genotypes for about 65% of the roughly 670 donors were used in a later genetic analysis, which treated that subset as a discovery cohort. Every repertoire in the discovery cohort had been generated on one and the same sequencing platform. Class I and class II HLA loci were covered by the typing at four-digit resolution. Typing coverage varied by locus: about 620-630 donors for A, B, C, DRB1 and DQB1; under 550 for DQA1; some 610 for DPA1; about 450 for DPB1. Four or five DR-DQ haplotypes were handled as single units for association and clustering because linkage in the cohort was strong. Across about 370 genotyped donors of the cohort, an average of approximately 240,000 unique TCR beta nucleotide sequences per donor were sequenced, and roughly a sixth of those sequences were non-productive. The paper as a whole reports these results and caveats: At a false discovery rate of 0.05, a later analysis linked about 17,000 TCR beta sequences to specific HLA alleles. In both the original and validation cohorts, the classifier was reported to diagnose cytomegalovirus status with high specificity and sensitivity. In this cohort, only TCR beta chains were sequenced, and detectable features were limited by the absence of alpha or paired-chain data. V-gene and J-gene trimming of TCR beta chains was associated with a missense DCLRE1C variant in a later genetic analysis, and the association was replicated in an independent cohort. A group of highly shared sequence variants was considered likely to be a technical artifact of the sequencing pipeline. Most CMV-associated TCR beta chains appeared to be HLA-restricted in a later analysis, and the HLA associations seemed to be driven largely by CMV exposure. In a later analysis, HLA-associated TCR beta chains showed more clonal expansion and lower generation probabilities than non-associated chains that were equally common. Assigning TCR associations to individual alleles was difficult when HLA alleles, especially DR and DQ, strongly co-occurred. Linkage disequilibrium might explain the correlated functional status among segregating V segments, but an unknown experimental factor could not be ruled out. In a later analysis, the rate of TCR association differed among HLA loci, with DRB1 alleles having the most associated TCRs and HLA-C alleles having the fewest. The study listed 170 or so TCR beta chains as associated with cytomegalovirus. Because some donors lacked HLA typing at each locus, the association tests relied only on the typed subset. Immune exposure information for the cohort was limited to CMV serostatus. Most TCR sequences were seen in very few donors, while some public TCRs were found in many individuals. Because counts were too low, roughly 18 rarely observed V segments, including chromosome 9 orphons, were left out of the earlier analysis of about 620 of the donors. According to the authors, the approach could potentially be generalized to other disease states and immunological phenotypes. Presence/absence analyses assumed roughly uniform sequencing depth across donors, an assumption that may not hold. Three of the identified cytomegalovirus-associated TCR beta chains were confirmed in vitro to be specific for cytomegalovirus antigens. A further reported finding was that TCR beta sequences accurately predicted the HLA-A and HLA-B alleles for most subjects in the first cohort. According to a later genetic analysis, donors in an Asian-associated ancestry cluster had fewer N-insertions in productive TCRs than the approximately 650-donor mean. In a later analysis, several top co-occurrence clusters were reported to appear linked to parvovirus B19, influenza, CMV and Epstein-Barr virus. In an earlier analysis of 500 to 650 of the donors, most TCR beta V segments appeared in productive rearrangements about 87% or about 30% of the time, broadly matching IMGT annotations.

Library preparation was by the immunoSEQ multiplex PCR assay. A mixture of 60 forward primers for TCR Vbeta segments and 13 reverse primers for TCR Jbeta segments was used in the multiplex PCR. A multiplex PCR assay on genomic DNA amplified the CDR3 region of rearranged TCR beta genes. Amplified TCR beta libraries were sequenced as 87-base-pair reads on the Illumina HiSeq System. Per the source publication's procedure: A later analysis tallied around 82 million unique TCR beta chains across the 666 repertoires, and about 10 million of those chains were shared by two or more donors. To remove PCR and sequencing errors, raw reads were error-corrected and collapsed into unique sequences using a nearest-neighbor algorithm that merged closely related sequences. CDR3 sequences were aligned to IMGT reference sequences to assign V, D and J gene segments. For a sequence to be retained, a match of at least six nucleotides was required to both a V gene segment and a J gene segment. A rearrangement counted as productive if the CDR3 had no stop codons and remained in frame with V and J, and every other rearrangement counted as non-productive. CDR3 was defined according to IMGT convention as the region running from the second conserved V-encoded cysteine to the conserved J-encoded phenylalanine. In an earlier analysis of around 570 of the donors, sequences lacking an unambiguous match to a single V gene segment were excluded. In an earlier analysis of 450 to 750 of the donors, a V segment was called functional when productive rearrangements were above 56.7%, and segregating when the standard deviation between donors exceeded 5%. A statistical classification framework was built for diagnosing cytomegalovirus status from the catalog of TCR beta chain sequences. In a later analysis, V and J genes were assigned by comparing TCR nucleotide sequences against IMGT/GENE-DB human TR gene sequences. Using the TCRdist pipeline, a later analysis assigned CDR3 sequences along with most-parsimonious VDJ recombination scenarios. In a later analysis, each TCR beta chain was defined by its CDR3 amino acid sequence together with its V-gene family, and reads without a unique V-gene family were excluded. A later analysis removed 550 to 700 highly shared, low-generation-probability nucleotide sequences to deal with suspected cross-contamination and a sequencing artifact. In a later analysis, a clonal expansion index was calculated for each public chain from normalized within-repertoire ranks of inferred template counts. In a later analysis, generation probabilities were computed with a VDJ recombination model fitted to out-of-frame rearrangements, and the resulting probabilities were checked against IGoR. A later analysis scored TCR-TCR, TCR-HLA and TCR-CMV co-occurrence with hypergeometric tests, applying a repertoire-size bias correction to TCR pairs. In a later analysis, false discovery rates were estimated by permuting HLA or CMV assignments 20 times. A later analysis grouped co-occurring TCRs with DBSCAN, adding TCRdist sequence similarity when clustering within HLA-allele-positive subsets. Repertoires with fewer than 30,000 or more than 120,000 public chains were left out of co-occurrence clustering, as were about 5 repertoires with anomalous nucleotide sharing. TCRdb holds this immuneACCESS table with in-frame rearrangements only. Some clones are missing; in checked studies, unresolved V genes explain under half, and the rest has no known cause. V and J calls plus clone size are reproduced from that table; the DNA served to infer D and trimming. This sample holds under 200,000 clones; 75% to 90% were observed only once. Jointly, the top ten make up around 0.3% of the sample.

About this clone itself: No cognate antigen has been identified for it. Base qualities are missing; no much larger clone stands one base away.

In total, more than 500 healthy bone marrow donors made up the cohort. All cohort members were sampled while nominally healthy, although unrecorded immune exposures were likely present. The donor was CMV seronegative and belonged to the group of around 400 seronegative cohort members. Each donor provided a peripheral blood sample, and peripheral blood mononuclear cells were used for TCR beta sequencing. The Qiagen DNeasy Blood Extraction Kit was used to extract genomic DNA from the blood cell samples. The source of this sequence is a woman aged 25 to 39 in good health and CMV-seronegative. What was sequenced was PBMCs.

The CDR3 sequence is CASSLDIRGDEQFF. The DNA sequence is given as TGTGCCAGCAGCTTAGACATCCGTGGAGATGAGCAGTTCTTC. The V and J genes are TRBV7-9 and TRBJ2-1; there is no confident call for the D gene. The CDR3, from cysteine to phenylalanine, totals 14 residues. Just CDR3 DNA is preserved here, 42 bases in frame from base 1. The germline V gene encodes CDR1 SEHNR and CDR2 FQNEAQ (reference sequence). V is clipped by 1 base and J by 8 bases, and the sequence between their germline boundaries is 12 bases long.